A single sample gave rise to the 3 T cell receptor beta chains below, sequenced in a study of blood T cell repertoires in COVID-19. Clones were sequenced by immunoSEQ multiplex PCR, and TCRdb holds only the in-frame ones, with some missing. The table lists roughly 83,000 clones, around 86% of them singletons, with approximately 8.1% in the top ten. The sample was peripheral blood. Receptors were obtained from a man of 80 years or more with active or convalescent COVID-19.

The table lists this clone with a few counts. As DNA, the CDR3 is TGTGCCAGTAAATGGACAGGGTGGGGATCGGCCCAGCATTTT. This encodes CASKWTGWGSAQHF. The chain uses TRBV19 and TRBJ1-5; 8 positions agree with TRBD1. Germline V gives CDR1 LNHDA, CDR2 SQIVND (reference sequence). There are 14 residues in the CDR3. The ends lost 7 bases at V and 11 bases at J; junction bases unmatched: 13.

V usage is TRBV6-4 and J usage is TRBJ1-4; TRBD1 matches 9 bases. The CDR3 covers 17 residues. CDR1 and CDR2 from the germline V gene are MRHNA and SNTAGT. The junction had 13 bases not matched to a gene; V was cut back by 4 bases and J by 7 bases. The CDR3, as DNA: TGTGCCAGCAGTGTCATACGGGACAGGGACGGTTCTGAAAAACTGTTTTTT. This codes for CASSVIRDRDGSEKLFF.

The sample holds one count of this clone. V usage is TRBV6-1 and J usage is TRBJ1-2; 8 bases match TRBD1. CDR3 size: 14 residues. Germline CDR1 is MNHNS and CDR2 is SASEGT. The V segment lost 7 bases and the J segment 4 bases; nucleotides outside the gene matches: 8. This CDR3 is CASTPTGVGYGYTF. DNA for the CDR3: TGTGCCAGCACCCCGACAGGGGTCGGCTATGGCTACACCTTC.